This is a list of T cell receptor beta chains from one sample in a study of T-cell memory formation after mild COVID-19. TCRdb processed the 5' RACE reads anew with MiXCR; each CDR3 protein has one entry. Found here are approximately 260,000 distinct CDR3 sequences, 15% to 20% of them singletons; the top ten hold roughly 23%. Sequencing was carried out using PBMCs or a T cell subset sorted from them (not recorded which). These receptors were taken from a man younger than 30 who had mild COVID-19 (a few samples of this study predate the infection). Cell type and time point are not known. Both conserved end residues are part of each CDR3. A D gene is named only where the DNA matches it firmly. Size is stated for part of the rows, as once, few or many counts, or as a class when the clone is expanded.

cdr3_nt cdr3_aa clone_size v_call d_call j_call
TGTGCCAGCAGCTTAACGGGCTTCACCCCGGAAGAGACCCAGTACTTC CASSLTGFTPEETQYF many TRBV7-3 - TRBJ2-5
TGCAGTGCTAGGAGCTCAGGGAGGGTCACCGGGGAGCTGTTTTTT CSARSSGRVTGELFF - TRBV20-1 TRBD2 TRBJ2-2
TGCGCCAGCAGTCTCCGGGACAGTAAGGTCTCTGGAAACACCATATATTTT CASSLRDSKVSGNTIYF few TRBV4-1 TRBD1 TRBJ1-3
TGTGCCAGCAGCTTCTCTTTCGAACAGGCGCGTGAAAAACTGTTTTTT CASSFSFEQAREKLFF many TRBV7-2 - TRBJ1-4
TGTGCCAGCAGCTTGGGGGGGGCCCGAGATACGCAGTATTTT CASSLGGARDTQYF - TRBV5-8 - TRBJ2-3
TGCGCCAGCCGTAGGAGCGGGGGGCCGGAAGAGACCCAGTACTTC CASRRSGGPEETQYF few TRBV5-1 TRBD2 TRBJ2-5
TGTGCCAGCTCACGTTCGGACAGGGGGATCCGTGGCTACACCTTC CASSRSDRGIRGYTF few TRBV18 TRBD1 TRBJ1-2
TGTGCCAGCAGCCGCCGGACTAGCGGGGCCGGAGATACGCAGTATTTT CASSRRTSGAGDTQYF - TRBV7-8 TRBD2 TRBJ2-3
TGTGCCAGCAGTATGTCCGGGACTGGAAACATTCAGTACTTC CASSMSGTGNIQYF few TRBV2 - TRBJ2-4
TGTGCCAGCAGAATGTACAGCAACACTGAAGCTTTCTTT CASRMYSNTEAFF few TRBV6-1 - TRBJ1-1
TGTGCCAGCAGCTTGTATACCTACGAGCAGTACTTC CASSLYTYEQYF - TRBV5-6 - TRBJ2-7
TGTGCCAGCAGCCCGAATGGGGGGTTTCGGGATACGCAGTATTTT CASSPNGGFRDTQYF - TRBV7-2 - TRBJ2-3
TGCAGTGCGGGGACAGGACAGGGAACCGGGGAGCTGTTTTTT CSAGTGQGTGELFF few TRBV20-1 TRBD1 TRBJ2-2
TGTGCCAGCACCCGGTTCGGGACCTACGAGCAGTACTTC CASTRFGTYEQYF - TRBV7-2 - TRBJ2-7
TGTGCCAGCAGCGAAGGAACCCGCGGGTACAATGAGCAGTTCTTC CASSEGTRGYNEQFF - TRBV9 - TRBJ2-1
TGTGCCAGCAGACCACTATTAAACTACGAGCAGTACTTC CASRPLLNYEQYF few TRBV6-2/TRBV6-3 - TRBJ2-7
TGTGCCAGCAGCTTAGGTGTCGGAACCTACGAGCAGTACTTC CASSLGVGTYEQYF - TRBV7-2 - TRBJ2-7
TGTGCCAGCAGCCCTCCGCAAGCGGGGAGGAACACCGGGGAGCTGTTTTTT CASSPPQAGRNTGELFF - TRBV7-8 TRBD2 TRBJ2-2
TGTGCCAGCAGGCTTGACAGGAACCAAGAGACCCAGTACTTC CASRLDRNQETQYF - TRBV12-3/TRBV12-4 - TRBJ2-5
TGCAGTGCTAGAGGACAGGGGGCGGGCGAGCAGTACTTC CSARGQGAGEQYF - TRBV20-1 TRBD1 TRBJ2-7
TGTGCCAGCAGTTGGCCGGGGACGGGGACATACGAGCAGTACTTC CASSWPGTGTYEQYF - TRBV6-2/TRBV6-3 - TRBJ2-7
TGCGCCAGCAGGGGGGCCGCGGCAGATACGCAGTATTTT CASRGAAADTQYF - TRBV5-1 - TRBJ2-3
TGTGCCAGCAGTCGGACAGGGTGGAACGGGGAGCTGTTTTTT CASSRTGWNGELFF few TRBV12-3/TRBV12-4 TRBD1 TRBJ2-2
TGTGCCAGCAAAATGGGACGGTTCTACGAGCAGTACTTC CASKMGRFYEQYF many TRBV12-3/TRBV12-4 - TRBJ2-7
TGTGCCAGCAAAAACTCGTGGGAAAGGACTGAAGCTTTCTTT CASKNSWERTEAFF few TRBV6-6 - TRBJ1-1
TGCGCCAGCAGCCAAGTTGGGGACACCTATGGCTACACCTTC CASSQVGDTYGYTF few TRBV4-3 - TRBJ1-2
TGCGCCAGCAGCCAAGATCGGGGCAGGGGTTCGTACACCTTC CASSQDRGRGSYTF - TRBV4-1 - TRBJ1-2
TGCGCCAGCAGCTTGTACTCAGCCAACACTGAAGCTTTCTTT CASSLYSANTEAFF many TRBV5-1 - TRBJ1-1
TGTGCCAGCAGCTTGGGACAGTCCAATCAGCCCCAGCATTTT CASSLGQSNQPQHF many TRBV7-9 TRBD1 TRBJ1-5
TGTGCCAGCAGTAGAAGCGGTAACACCGGGGAGCTGTTTTTT CASSRSGNTGELFF few TRBV6-5 - TRBJ2-2
TGTGCCAGCAGACTCGGAGAGGGGGGCAATCAGCCCCAGCATTTT CASRLGEGGNQPQHF - TRBV12-3/TRBV12-4 - TRBJ1-5
TGCAGCGTTGAATGGGGGCTCAATCAGCCCCAGCATTTT CSVEWGLNQPQHF - TRBV29-1 - TRBJ1-5
TGTGCCAGCAGCTTCTCTGGACGGAGCACAGATACGCAGTATTTT CASSFSGRSTDTQYF few TRBV7-6 - TRBJ2-3
TGTGCCAGCAGCTTTACTAGCGGGGCTGGGCTGACCCAGTACTTC CASSFTSGAGLTQYF few TRBV7-9 TRBD2 TRBJ2-5
TGTGCCACCAGTGATTCGGTCACAGATACGCAGTATTTT CATSDSVTDTQYF few TRBV24-1 - TRBJ2-3
TGTGCCAGCAGCATAGACTCAAACACCGGGGAGCTGTTTTTT CASSIDSNTGELFF few TRBV9 - TRBJ2-2
TGCGCCAGCAGCCAGCCGGGACAGGGGAACACTGAAGCTTTCTTT CASSQPGQGNTEAFF few TRBV4-1 TRBD1 TRBJ1-1
TGTGCCAGCAGCGTAGGGGAGGATAGGGGAAACACCATATATTTT CASSVGEDRGNTIYF few TRBV9 - TRBJ1-3
TGTGCCAGCAGTGAATTAAGGGGGACTGATAATTCACCCCTCCACTTT CASSELRGTDNSPLHF - TRBV25-1 - TRBJ1-6
TGTGCCACCAGTACCGGAGCGGGAGAGGTAGATACGCAGTATTTT CATSTGAGEVDTQYF - TRBV24-1 TRBD2 TRBJ2-3
TGTGCCAGCAGGATCCGGGACTACGCGGAGCAGTTCTTC CASRIRDYAEQFF few TRBV12-3/TRBV12-4 TRBD2 TRBJ2-1
TGCAGTGCTCAGAATCCGAACACCATATATTTT CSAQNPNTIYF once TRBV20-1 - TRBJ1-3
TGTGCCAGCAGTTTAGTTCTAGCGGGGGCCCAGTACTTC CASSLVLAGAQYF few TRBV12-3/TRBV12-4 TRBD2 TRBJ2-4
TGTGCCAGCAAAATATGGAGGGTGGGATGGGGGAACACTGAAGCTTTCTTT CASKIWRVGWGNTEAFF - TRBV12-3/TRBV12-4 - TRBJ1-1
TGTGCCATCAGTGGGACAGCCAGCTCTGGGGCCAACGTCCTGACTTTC CAISGTASSGANVLTF few TRBV10-3 - TRBJ2-6
TGCGCCGGAAGTGTTTCACAGGGTACCGAGCAGTTCTTC CAGSVSQGTEQFF few TRBV5-1 - TRBJ2-1
TGTGCCAGCAGCTCCGGGGGGGTATCAGATACGCAGTATTTT CASSSGGVSDTQYF many TRBV7-2 TRBD2 TRBJ2-3